The 28 T cell receptor beta chains below all came from one sample that was sequenced in a study of cytomegalovirus exposure and HLA in healthy donors. TCRdb's copy holds only in-frame clones and misses some; the assay was immunoSEQ multiplex PCR. The sample shows some 140,000 clones, 75% to 90% of them seen only once. Sequenced: PBMCs. Receptors were obtained from a man younger than 35 in good health and CMV-seropositive.

The genes are TRBV30 and TRBJ2-2, with D unclear. CDR3 length: 11 amino acids. The V end was cut by 3 bases, the J end by 5 bases, with 4 bases between. Germline V gives CDR1 GTSNPN, CDR2 SVGIG (reference sequence). The CDR3 loop reads CAWSFTGELFF. CDR3 sequence (DNA): TGTGCCTGGAGCTTTACCGGGGAGCTGTTTTTT.

V is TRBV6-8 and J is TRBJ2-1, with 9 bases lining up with TRBD2. CDR1 MNHGY and CDR2 SAAAGT come from the germline V gene. V was pared by 2 bases and J by 3 bases, with 23 bases of the junction left unmatched. This CDR3 comprises 22 residues. CDR3 in amino acids: CASSYGPSGKKRFQGLYNEQFF. The CDR3 DNA reads as TGTGCCAGCAGTTACGGTCCTAGCGGGAAGAAACGTTTCCAGGGGCTCTACAATGAGCAGTTCTTC.

The J gene is TRBJ1-2, the V gene TRBV19; 7 positions match TRBD1. Germline-derived CDR1 and CDR2 are LNHDA and SQIVND (reference sequence). The junction had 7 bases not matched to a gene; V was cut back by 7 bases and J by 5 bases. The CDR3 has 13 amino acids. In DNA, the CDR3 is TGTGCCAGTATCGCAGGGGGGCCTTATGGCTACACCTTC. Amino acid sequence: CASIAGGPYGYTF.

The CDR3 sequence is CASRTSGSSEQYF. CDR3 nucleotides: TGTGCCAGTAGGACTAGCGGGAGCTCCGAGCAGTACTTC. V gene TRBV19 combines with J gene TRBJ2-7, with 12 positions matching TRBD2. The trim removed 6 bases at V and 6 bases at J, leaving 3 bases unmatched. Germline values: CDR1 LNHDA, CDR2 SQIVND (reference sequence). This CDR3 region has 13 residues.

This CDR3 is CASSPGQVGGLFF. The CDR3, as DNA: TGTGCCAGCTCACCGGGACAAGTCGGCGGACTGTTTTTT. The chain links TRBV18 to TRBJ1-4; a weak D match, TRBD1 (6 bases). Trimming took 3 bases from V and 13 from J, leaving 15 bases between them. CDR1 and CDR2 from the germline V gene are KGHSH and LQKENI. The CDR3 is 13 residues long. Drawing the rest from reference TRBV18 and TRBJ1-4, the complete variable domain is NAGVMQNPRHLVRRRGQEARLRCSPMKGHSHVYWYRQLPEEGLKFMVYLQKENIIDESGMPKERFSAEFPKEGPSILRIQQVVRGDSAAYFCASSPGQVGGLFFGSGTQLSVL.

The table lists this clone with a few counts. The V and J genes are TRBV19 and TRBJ1-5; D is ambiguous. Germline V gene lookup returns CDR1 LNHDA and CDR2 SQIVND (reference sequence). V dropped 5 bases and J dropped 0 bases, with 11 bases sitting between them. This CDR3 region has 15 residues. Written as DNA, the CDR3 is TGTGCCAGTAGTTGGCCTCAGTATAGCAATCAGCCCCAGCATTTT. As protein: CASSWPQYSNQPQHF.

J is TRBJ1-1 and V is TRBV10-3; D is possibly TRBD1 (6 bases). The CDR3 runs 14 residues. Germline CDR1 reads ENHRY; CDR2 reads SYGVKD. Between the trimmed V and J ends, which lost 2 bases and 6 bases, there was a span of 13 bases. The CDR3 DNA reads TGTGCCATCAGTGAGGGCTGGGGGGGCCCTGAAGCTTTCTTT. As protein: CAISEGWGGPEAFF.

The chain couples TRBV4-1 to TRBJ1-2, with D possibly matching TRBD1 (5 bases). V lost 0 bases and J lost 2, with 13 bases in between. This CDR3 is built from 16 residues. The germline CDR1 and CDR2 sequences are MGHRA and YSYEKL. CDR3 amino acids: CASSQDRAKGNYGYTF. The DNA for the CDR3 is TGCGCCAGCAGCCAAGATAGGGCGAAGGGGAACTATGGCTACACCTTC.

The V call is TRBV5-1, the J call TRBJ1-2; tentatively, D is TRBD1 (5 bases). CDR1 and CDR2 (germline): SGHRS, YFSETQ. This CDR3 is 15 amino acids long. V was trimmed by 2 bases and J by 1 base, leaving 12 bases between them. CDR3 DNA sequence: TGCGCCAGCAGCTTCAGGGATTCTTATAACTATGGCTACACCTTC. Its protein is CASSFRDSYNYGYTF. The full variable domain, its missing parts supplied by reference TRBV5-1 and TRBJ1-2, is KAGVTQTPRYLIKTRGQQVTLSCSPISGHRSVSWYQQTPGQGLQFLFEYFSETQRNKGNFPGRFSGRQFSNSRSEMNVSTLELGDSALYLCASSFRDSYNYGYTFGSGTRLTVV.

The V and J genes are TRBV11-2 and TRBJ2-7, with 9 bases aligning to TRBD1. The germline CDR1 and CDR2 sequences are SGHAT and FQNNGV. The CDR3 runs 16 residues. V was pared by 4 bases and J by 5 bases, with 12 bases of the junction left unmatched. The CDR3 here is CASSSNRGRLGHEQYF. The CDR3 nucleotides read TGTGCCAGCAGCTCCAACAGGGGGCGCCTCGGCCACGAGCAGTACTTC.

The V call is TRBV6-1, the J call TRBJ1-2, with D perhaps matching TRBD1 (5 bases). CDR1 is MNHNS and CDR2 is SASEGT in the germline V gene. The CDR3 is 13 amino acids. Trimming took off 6 bases at V and 5 bases at J, with 13 bases between the two ends. CDR3 protein: CASSGGTGYGYTF. CDR3 coding DNA: TGTGCCAGCAGCGGAGGGACGGGATATGGCTACACCTTC.

The chain has TRBV7-6 and TRBJ1-3, with a weak D call TRBD1 (5 bases). The CDR3 is 16 amino acids. Per germline, CDR1 SGHVS and CDR2 FNYEAQ. Trimming removed 0 bases at V and 4 bases at J, with 13 bases between. DNA for the CDR3: TGTGCCAGCAGCTTAGCTACCAGGGTCTCGGGAAACACCATATATTTT. It encodes CASSLATRVSGNTIYF.

This sequence joins TRBV29-1 and TRBJ2-7; D possibly corresponds to TRBD1 (6 bases). CDR1 SQVTM and CDR2 ANQGSEA come from the germline V gene. Trimming took off 6 bases at V and 1 base at J, with 25 bases between the two ends. This CDR3 is 17 amino acids long. For the CDR3, the DNA is TGCAGCGTCGAGGTGCAGGGGAACGTTCCAAATTCCTACGAGCAGTACTTC. Protein: CSVEVQGNVPNSYEQYF.

The chain joins TRBV2 to TRBJ1-5; 7 bases align to TRBD1. Germline V gene data show CDR1 as SNHLY and CDR2 as FYNNEI. The CDR3 length is 15 residues. Unmatched junction bases numbered 4, after V lost 2 bases and J lost 3 bases. The CDR3 nucleotides are TGTGCCAGCAGTGAATGGGGACAGACCAATCAGCCCCAGCATTTT. Amino acids: CASSEWGQTNQPQHF.

This clone was counted many times. This chain joins TRBV6-5 and TRBJ2-1; D is undetermined. This CDR3 is built from 11 residues. V shed 8 bases and J shed 5 bases, with 7 bases lying between them. Germline CDR1 reads MNHEY; CDR2 reads SVGAGI. In DNA, the CDR3 is TGTGCCAGCGAGGCCCACAATGAGCAGTTCTTC. Residues: CASEAHNEQFF.

J is TRBJ2-7 and V is TRBV6-1; 7 nucleotides match TRBD1. V lost 6 bases and J lost 3; bases outside the gene matches: 5. This CDR3 has 13 amino acids. The V gene's germline CDR1 is MNHNS and CDR2 SASEGT. CDR3 sequence: CASSHGTVYEQYF. The CDR3 coding sequence is TGTGCCAGCAGCCACGGGACAGTCTACGAGCAGTACTTC.

V usage is TRBV4-2 and J usage is TRBJ2-7, with TRBD1 identical over 11 bases. V dropped 1 base and J dropped 3; count of bases not matched to a gene: 5. This CDR3 comprises 16 residues. Germline assignment: CDR1 LGHNA and CDR2 YNFKEQ. The CDR3 region has the DNA TGTGCCAGCAGCCAAGGGACAGGGGGCGCTTACTACGAGCAGTACTTC. Protein: CASSQGTGGAYYEQYF.

This chain joins TRBV30 and TRBJ1-5, with a possible D match to TRBD1 (5 bases). Germline CDR1 and CDR2: GTSNPN and SVGIG (reference sequence). This CDR3 contains 16 residues. V was shortened by 2 bases and J by 0 bases, with 14 bases between the two germline ends. CDR3 sequence: CAWSRQGGNSNQPQHF. In DNA, the CDR3 is TGTGCCTGGAGTCGGCAGGGAGGGAATAGCAATCAGCCCCAGCATTTT. The complete variable domain, with remaining parts taken from reference TRBV30 and TRBJ1-5, reads SQTIHQWPATLVQPVGSPLSLECTVEGTSNPNLYWYRQAAGRGLQLLFYSVGIGQISSEVPQNLSASRPQDRQFILSSKKLLLSDSGFYLCAWSRQGGNSNQPQHFGDGTRLSIL.

This chain connects TRBV2 to TRBJ2-3; D gene uncertain. V was trimmed by 5 bases and J by 1 base, leaving 7 bases between them. There are 13 residues in the CDR3. Per the germline V gene, CDR1 is SNHLY and CDR2 is FYNNEI. The DNA of the CDR3 is TGTGCCAGCAGTTATCGTGGCACAGATACGCAGTATTTT. As protein: CASSYRGTDTQYF.

The gene calls are TRBV6-4 and TRBJ1-4; TRBD1 agrees at 9 bases. Germline loops: CDR1 MRHNA, CDR2 SNTAGT. This CDR3 has 15 residues. Trimming at V came to 4 bases and at J to 5 bases, leaving 5 bases not matched to a gene. The DNA of the CDR3 is TGTGCCAGCAGTGGAGGGACAGGGCGAAATGAAAAACTGTTTTTT. Protein sequence: CASSGGTGRNEKLFF.

For the CDR3, the DNA is TGCGCCAGCAGCCAGACGCCTCGGGACTCTGGGGAGCTGTTTTTT. Its translation: CASSQTPRDSGELFF. V usage is TRBV4-3 and J usage is TRBJ2-2; D perhaps matches TRBD2 (6 bases). V lost 3 bases and J 8 bases, leaving 16 bases between the germline ends. Germline-derived CDR1 and CDR2 are LGHNA and YSLEER. The CDR3 contains 15 residues.

This clone was seen once. The V call is TRBV5-4, the J call TRBJ1-2; 10 bases fit TRBD1. V shed 2 bases and J 7 bases; nucleotides not matched to a gene: 5. This CDR3 contains 14 residues. From germline, CDR1 is SGHNT and CDR2 YYREEE (reference sequence). This CDR3 reads CASSLGQGEGGYTF. The CDR3 nucleotides are TGTGCCAGCAGCTTAGGACAGGGGGAAGGTGGCTACACCTTC.

The V and J genes are TRBV5-8 and TRBJ2-1, with 7 bases identical to TRBD1. The CDR3 runs 15 residues. J lost 4 bases, V lost 2 bases, and 6 bases had no gene match. In germline, CDR1 is SGHTS, CDR2 YDEGEE. The CDR3 is CASSFKGAIYNEQFF. The CDR3 DNA reads as TGTGCCAGCAGCTTTAAGGGGGCGATTTACAATGAGCAGTTCTTC.

The genes are TRBV7-2 and TRBJ2-7; 9 nucleotides agree with TRBD2. Losses at the gene ends were 5 bases for V and 5 bases for J; bases not matched to a gene: 10. Looked up from germline, CDR1 is SGHTA and CDR2 is FQGNSA. CDR3 length: 15 amino acids. CDR3 DNA: TGTGCCAGCAGCACCCGGACTAGCGCAGGAGACGAGCAGTACTTC. Protein: CASSTRTSAGDEQYF. Supplemented by reference TRBV7-2 and TRBJ2-7, the full variable domain reads GAGVSQSPSNKVTEKGKDVELRCDPISGHTALYWYRQSLGQGLEFLIYFQGNSAPDKSGLPSDRFSAERTGGSVSTLTIQRTQQEDSAVYLCASSTRTSAGDEQYFGPGTRLTVT.

The chain recombines TRBV29-1 with TRBJ2-3, with a weak D call TRBD2 (6 bases). Germline CDR1 and CDR2: SQVTM and ANQGSEA. This CDR3 spans 13 amino acids. V lost 6 bases, J lost 2 bases, and 12 bases lay in between. In DNA form, the CDR3 reads TGCAGCGTAGGCGGGGACCTCACAGATACGCAGTATTTT. Translation: CSVGGDLTDTQYF.

This clone was seen a handful of times. The chain uses TRBV25-1 and TRBJ1-5, with 11 positions matching TRBD1. The CDR3 covers 15 residues. The trim removed 5 bases at V and 5 bases at J, leaving 5 bases unmatched. The germline V gene encodes CDR1 MGHDK and CDR2 SYGVNS. CDR3 amino acids: CASSKGQGGDQPQHF. The CDR3 DNA is TGTGCCAGCAGTAAGGGACAGGGGGGCGATCAGCCCCAGCATTTT.

This clone appeared a few times. The chain carries TRBV29-1 and TRBJ1-2; 7 nucleotides match TRBD1. CDR1 and CDR2 (germline): SQVTM, ANQGSEA. V shed 7 bases, J shed 2 bases, and the junction held 7 bases outside the gene matches. This CDR3 has 13 amino acids. CDR3 protein: CSATGESNYGYTF. CDR3 sequence (DNA): TGCAGCGCCACAGGGGAATCGAACTATGGCTACACCTTC.

The chain couples TRBV5-8 to TRBJ2-3; TRBD2 matches at 10 bases. V dropped 0 bases and J dropped 3; count of bases not matched to a gene: 7. The CDR3 has 17 amino acids. Germline V gene data show CDR1 as SGHTS and CDR2 as YDEGEE. This CDR3 reads CASSLASVAGGTDTQYF. DNA of the CDR3: TGTGCCAGCAGCTTGGCCTCGGTAGCGGGAGGAACAGATACGCAGTATTTT. Using reference TRBV5-8 and TRBJ2-3 for the parts outside the CDR3, the full variable domain is EAGVTQSPTHLIKTRGQQATLRCSPISGHTSVYWYQQALGLGLQFLLWYDEGEERNRGNFPPRFSGRQFPNYSSELNVNALELEDSALYLCASSLASVAGGTDTQYFGPGTRLTVL.